The next 25 T cell receptor beta chains were all read from a single sample in a study of regulatory T cells in long-lasting Graves disease. As for time point: newly diagnosed GD, antithyroid drugs for less than 3 months. RNA isolated from PBMCs was used to make the TCR library. Building the TCR beta libraries relied on iRepertoire HTBI primers, and CDR3 regions underwent Arm-PCR. TCRdb reanalysed the multiplex PCR reads using MiXCR and keeps one entry per CDR3 protein. Seen here are about 540,000 distinct CDR3 sequences, less than 15% observed once, and the top ten hold about 10%. These data were also reused for a study on T cells in Graves' hyperthyroidism and ophthalmopathy.

This material consisted of peripheral blood mononuclear cells (PBMCs), taken at new diagnosis, from a patient treated with antithyroid drugs. The origin of the receptors is a man aged 30-40 years with Graves disease.

There are many counts of this clonotype. This chain uses TRBV6-2 or TRBV6-3 with TRBJ2-5, with D tentatively TRBD2 (5 bases). The V gene's germline CDR1 is MNHEY and CDR2 SVGEGT. The ends were cut back, 6 bases at V and 5 bases at J, with 13 bases in the middle. This CDR3 spans 13 amino acids. CDR3 loop: CASRVGSKETQYF. CDR3 DNA: TGTGCCAGCAGGGTGGGGAGCAAGGAGACCCAGTACTTC.

This clonotype was seen many times. The chain uses TRBV6-2 or TRBV6-3 and TRBJ1-1; possible D gene TRBD1, 5 bases. CDR1 MNHEY and CDR2 SVGEGT come from the germline V gene. V dropped 3 bases and J dropped 1 base, with 15 bases sitting between them. CDR3 length equals 16 residues. The CDR3 region has the DNA TGTGCCAGCAGTTATCGTTTGGGGGGTGAGAACACTGAAGCTTTCTTT. Protein product: CASSYRLGGENTEAFF.

This clonotype was counted ten times or more. CDR3 in DNA: TGCAGCGTAAAAGACAATGAGCAGTTCTTC. This sequence encodes CSVKDNEQFF. The rearrangement joins TRBV29-1 to TRBJ2-1; D remains unclear. Looked up from germline, CDR1 is SQVTM and CDR2 is ANQGSEA. Trimming shortened V by 6 bases and J by 5 bases, and 5 bases separated the two germline ends. There are 10 residues in the CDR3.

This clonotype appeared a few times. This sequence joins TRBV9 and TRBJ1-2; D might be TRBD1 (6 bases). CDR1 SGDLS and CDR2 YYNGEE come from the germline V gene. This CDR3 region has 15 residues. V was cut by 0 bases and J by 6 bases, with 15 bases left in between. CDR3 sequence reads: CASSVDPGARDGYTF. For the CDR3, the DNA is TGTGCCAGCAGCGTAGATCCGGGGGCCCGGGATGGCTACACCTTC.

This clonotype appeared many times. This chain links TRBV5-1 with TRBJ2-3, with TRBD2 as a possible D gene (6 bases). In germline, CDR1 is SGHRS, CDR2 YFSETQ. CDR3 length: 15 residues. The germline V and J ends were trimmed by 2 bases and 0 bases, with 10 bases remaining between them. This chain's CDR3 is CASSFVAASTDTQYF. CDR3 nucleotide sequence: TGCGCCAGCAGCTTTGTAGCGGCAAGCACAGATACGCAGTATTTT.

This clonotype was counted ten times or more. The V and J genes are TRBV20-1 and TRBJ2-5; 9 bases fit TRBD1. Trimming removed 4 bases from V and 4 bases from J; junction bases left unmatched: 4. The CDR3 is 13 amino acids. Germline loops: CDR1 DFQATT, CDR2 SNEGSKA (reference sequence). The CDR3 nucleotides are TGCAGTGCTAAGGACAGGGGAAGAGAGACCCAGTACTTC. This sequence encodes CSAKDRGRETQYF.

This clonotype was detected many times. The CDR3 DNA sequence: TGTGCCAGCAGCCTAGGACGGACGAACACCGGGGAGCTGTTTTTT. Protein product: CASSLGRTNTGELFF. The rearrangement uses TRBV7-2 and TRBJ2-2; D uncertain. The CDR3 has 15 amino acids. The ends were cut back, 5 bases at V and 0 bases at J, with 10 bases in the middle. Germline CDR1 and CDR2: SGHTA and FQGNSA.

The chain has TRBV11-2 and TRBJ2-4; D remains ambiguous. V lost 5 bases and J 4 bases, leaving 15 bases between the germline ends. The length of the CDR3 is 15 residues. Germline loops: CDR1 SGHAT, CDR2 FQNNGV. The CDR3 bases are TGTGCCAGCAGCGTACAACCCTGGTTAAAAAACATTCAGTACTTC. Its translation is CASSVQPWLKNIQYF.

The chain combines TRBV24-1 with TRBJ1-5; no clear D gene. The germline V and J ends were trimmed by 2 bases and 2 bases, with 9 bases remaining between them. This CDR3 is 15 amino acids long. Per the germline V gene, CDR1 is KGHDR and CDR2 is SFDVKD. The CDR3 DNA sequence: TGTGCCACCAGTGATTCCATCTACGGCAATCAGCCCCAGCATTTT. Its protein is CATSDSIYGNQPQHF.

As to this clonotype: This may come from a read error, since a much larger clone is one base off. The CDR3 loop is CASSPRGSNSPLHF. In DNA form, the CDR3 reads TGTGCCAGCAGCCCCAGGGGGTCCAATTCACCCCTCCACTTT. The chain joins TRBV9 to TRBJ1-6; 7 bases align to TRBD1. Per germline, CDR1 SGDLS and CDR2 YYNGEE. The CDR3 spans 14 residues. J lost 7 bases, V lost 4 bases, and 5 bases had no gene match.

This clonotype occurred many times. The chain links TRBV2 to TRBJ2-1; D may match TRBD1 or TRBD2 (5 bases each). The CDR3 contains 15 residues. The V end lost 7 bases, the J end lost 9 bases, and 22 bases lay between the germline ends. The germline V gene encodes CDR1 SNHLY and CDR2 FYNNEI. This CDR3 reads CASTLSRGNPSEQFF. The CDR3 nucleotides read TGTGCCAGCACCCTCTCCCGGGGCAACCCCAGTGAGCAGTTCTTC.

This clonotype was detected many times. The chain recombines TRBV5-1 with TRBJ2-1; a possible D gene is TRBD2 (5 bases). The CDR3 is 16 amino acids. Trimming stripped 4 bases from V and 5 bases from J, with 19 bases between. The germline CDR1 and CDR2 sequences are SGHRS and YFSETQ. CDR3 DNA sequence: TGCGCCAGCAGCCGCGTCTGGGCGGGCGCAGACAATGAGCAGTTCTTC. It yields the protein CASSRVWAGADNEQFF. The full variable domain, its missing parts supplied by reference TRBV5-1 and TRBJ2-1, is KAGVTQTPRYLIKTRGQQVTLSCSPISGHRSVSWYQQTPGQGLQFLFEYFSETQRNKGNFPGRFSGRQFSNSRSEMNVSTLELGDSALYLCASSRVWAGADNEQFFGPGTRLTVL.

This clonotype was counted at least ten times. The chain recombines TRBV12-3 or TRBV12-4 with TRBJ2-7; D uncertain. Deletions cut 6 bases from V and 0 bases from J, with 15 bases between. The CDR3 spans 15 residues. The CDR3 DNA follows: TGTGCCAGCAGGTTGCAGGACGCAAACTCCTACGAGCAGTACTTC. Protein: CASRLQDANSYEQYF.

This clonotype was recorded many times. The chain uses TRBV12-3 or TRBV12-4 and TRBJ2-3; 7 bases map to TRBD2. The CDR3 is 14 amino acids. V was clipped by 3 bases and J by 5 bases; unmatched bases: 5. The CDR3 DNA reads TGTGCCAGCAGTTTCAGGTCTAGCGGAGATACGCAGTATTTT. Its protein is CASSFRSSGDTQYF.

This clonotype came up many times. This chain uses TRBV29-1 with TRBJ2-1; tentative D call: TRBD2 (7 bases). Looked up from germline, CDR1 is SQVTM and CDR2 is ANQGSEA. V was pared by 5 bases and J by 9 bases, with 14 bases between. The CDR3 loop spans 12 amino acids. The CDR3 nucleotides read TGCAGCGTTCAAGGGGGGGAAGCTGAGCAGTTCTTC. Its translation: CSVQGGEAEQFF.

In its sample, this clonotype was seen a few times. The chain has TRBV9 and TRBJ1-1; D ambiguous. Looked up from germline, CDR1 is SGDLS and CDR2 is YYNGEE. This CDR3 has 16 amino acids. V lost 0 bases and J 9 bases, leaving 21 bases between the germline ends. The CDR3 nucleotides are TGTGCCAGCAGCGTAGCTCCCCACGTCTCGGGAGCTAAAGCTTTCTTT. It yields the protein CASSVAPHVSGAKAFF.

This clonotype was detected many times. The V gene is TRBV20-1, the J gene TRBJ2-3; 9 bases line up with TRBD2. CDR3 length: 18 residues. CDR1 is DFQATT and CDR2 is SNEGSKA in the germline V gene (reference sequence). Unmatched junction bases numbered 16, after V lost 1 base and J lost 5 bases. CDR3 DNA sequence: TGCAGTGCTAGAGTACTTAGACTAGCGGCCATAGGAGGAGATACGCAGTATTTT. It is translated as CSARVLRLAAIGGDTQYF.

This clonotype was counted a few times. The rearrangement uses TRBV6-5 and TRBJ2-7, with TRBD2 as a possible D gene (6 bases). V was trimmed by 0 bases and J by 4 bases, leaving 16 bases between them. The CDR3 loop spans 16 amino acids. Germline lookup yields CDR1 MNHEY and CDR2 SVGAGI. The CDR3 nucleotides read TGTGCCAGCAGTTACTCGTTTGCGGGAAGGGAATACGAGCAGTACTTC. Protein product: CASSYSFAGREYEQYF.

At least ten counts were recorded for this clonotype. J is TRBJ2-5 and V is TRBV20-1; TRBD2 matches at 11 bases. V dropped 5 bases and J dropped 5; count of bases not matched to a gene: 7. This CDR3 is 14 amino acids long. Germline lookup yields CDR1 DFQATT and CDR2 SNEGSKA (reference sequence). CDR3 DNA: TGCAGTGCTCCCTCCACTAGCGGGAGTGAGACCCAGTACTTC. Its protein is CSAPSTSGSETQYF.

In its sample, this clonotype was seen many times. The chain recombines TRBV13 with TRBJ2-5; tentatively, D is TRBD1 or TRBD2 (6 bases each). V shed 4 bases and J shed 4 bases, with 13 bases lying between them. This CDR3 comprises 14 residues. Germline CDR1 reads PRHDT; CDR2 reads FYEKMQ (reference sequence). The DNA of the CDR3 is TGTGCCAGCAGCTCTTTCGGGGGCGGAGAGACCCAGTACTTC. Translating gives CASSSFGGGETQYF.

This clonotype was found a few times. The genes are TRBV25-1 and TRBJ1-4; the D gene is possibly TRBD1 (5 bases). The CDR3 covers 15 residues. Germline V gene data show CDR1 as MGHDK and CDR2 as SYGVNS. Trimming took off 1 base at V and 4 bases at J, with 10 bases between the two ends. The CDR3 DNA is TGTGCCAGCAGTGAATCGGGACTGATTAATGAAAAACTGTTTTTT. Protein product: CASSESGLINEKLFF.

This clonotype was observed many times. This rearrangement joins TRBV12-5 to TRBJ2-3, with 7 nucleotides matching TRBD2. Germline CDR1 LGHNT, CDR2 FRNRAP. CDR3 length: 16 residues. J lost 0 bases, V lost 5 bases, and 8 bases had no gene match. The CDR3 DNA follows: TGTGCTAGTGGTCCCGGGACTAAGGGAAGCACAGATACGCAGTATTTT. Translation gives CASGPGTKGSTDTQYF.

This clonotype was counted only a few times. The chain is built from TRBV12-3 or TRBV12-4 and TRBJ1-3; tentative D call: TRBD1 (6 bases). Between the trimmed V and J ends, which lost 6 bases and 1 base, there was a span of 13 bases. The CDR3 is 15 residues long. CDR3 nucleotide sequence: TGTGCCAGCAGGAAGGACAGCCTTTCTGGAAACACCATATATTTT. Its translation: CASRKDSLSGNTIYF.

The sample holds a few counts of this clonotype. V is TRBV29-1 and J is TRBJ1-4; D not certain. CDR3 length equals 13 residues. V lost 4 bases, J lost 3 bases, and 9 bases lay in between. The germline CDR1 and CDR2 sequences are SQVTM and ANQGSEA. The CDR3 loop reads CSVGSSPNEKLFF. The CDR3 nucleotides read TGCAGCGTTGGGTCTTCCCCTAATGAAAAACTGTTTTTT.

In the case of this clonotype: Just one base apart from a much larger clone, this may be a read error. Without the conserved terminal phenylalanine or tryptophan, this CDR3 likely stems from a read error. The V call is TRBV7-9, the J call TRBJ1-6; unclear D gene. The CDR3 is made up of 15 amino acids. In germline, CDR1 is SEHNR, CDR2 FQNEAQ (reference sequence). The V and J ends lost 5 bases and 1 base respectively, with 9 bases between them. The CDR3 is CASSPGPSYNSPLHL. The CDR3 bases are TGTGCCAGCAGCCCAGGACCGTCCTATAATTCACCCCTCCACCTT.